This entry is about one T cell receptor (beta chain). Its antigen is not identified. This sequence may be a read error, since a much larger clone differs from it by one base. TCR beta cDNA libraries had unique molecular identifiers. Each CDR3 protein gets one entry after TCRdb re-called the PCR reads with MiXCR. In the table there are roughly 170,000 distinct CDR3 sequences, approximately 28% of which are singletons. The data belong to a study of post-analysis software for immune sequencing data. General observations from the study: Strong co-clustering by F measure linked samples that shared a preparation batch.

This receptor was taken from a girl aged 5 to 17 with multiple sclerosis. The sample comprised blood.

The CDR3 DNA reads as TGTACCAGCAGCGGAATCTCTAGCGGGAGGGCCCTTAAGAACTACGAGCAGTACTTC. Translation gives CTSSGISSGRALKNYEQYF. The chain employs TRBV7-2 and TRBJ2-7; 12 bases are a match to TRBD2. V shed 5 bases and J 3 bases; nucleotides not matched to a gene: 17. The CDR3 sequence is 19 residues long. Germline CDR1 reads SGHTA; CDR2 reads FQGNSA.